The source of this TCR beta chain is a study of blood T cell repertoires in COVID-19 (dated by TCRdb to between 2020 and 2021). For the wider study: Samples covering the acute and convalescent phases of COVID-19 were provided by collaborators in the United States, Italy and Spain. The repertoires were released in a freely available public database meant as a resource for research on the immune response to SARS-CoV-2. Subjects who had been exposed to COVID-19, were actively infected with it, or had recovered from it provided the deeply sampled blood TCRbeta repertoires that made up the dataset. A de-identified subject ID, COVID-19 status, age in years and sex were almost always included in the sample metadata. The material from the prospective study consisted of cDNA or gDNA derived from T cells, B-cell-depleted T cells, or PBMCs. Where available, HLA class I and class II types were taken from metadata supplied by the sample provider and were not determined by assay-based typing. Samples came from the ongoing ImmuneRACE study (first 160 participants) plus 1,254 subjects from 6 global collaborators.

Points on this clone: Its antigen is unknown. No per-base quality is available; no much larger clone lies one base away.

The V end gives up 0 bases and the J end 6 bases, leaving 14 bases in the junction not matched to a gene. CDR1 and CDR2 (MNHEY, SVGEGT) derive from the germline V gene. The CDR3, cysteine through phenylalanine, is 17 amino acids long. Here the CDR3 DNA is all that survives: 51 bases in frame from base 1. At one collaborating source in Seattle, patients were enrolled during active infection and were followed longitudinally through the course of disease. Each collaborating institution followed its own protocols to collect whole blood in K2EDTA tubes. For TCRbeta analysis, collaborators shipped samples as frozen whole blood, isolated PBMCs, or DNA extracted from either of those sample types. Study-wide findings and limitations: How much clinical and demographic metadata was included differed by source and by participant, and the metadata was provided uncurated.

The immunoSEQ Assay, a bias-controlled multiplex PCR, was used to amplify TCRbeta CDR3 regions from genomic DNA. From the authors' description of their analysis: Nucleated cell counts per sample were estimated from amplification of reference gene primers within the assay. To quantify the absolute abundance of each unique TCRbeta CDR3 rearrangement, sequence reads were collapsed and filtered. For each sample, productive Simpson clonality was calculated as the square root of Simpson's diversity index over productive rearrangements. What TCRdb holds here is the immuneACCESS table cut down to in-frame rearrangements. Part of the clones is not present; checked against another copy, under half of the missing clones reflect an unresolved V gene, and the others are unexplained. V and J calls and clone size are copied from that table; D and trimming were computed from the DNA. This sample lists 250,000 to 350,000 clones; about nine tenths were detected once. The ten largest clonotypes hold about 11% of the sample.

Sequencing was carried out using peripheral blood. The source is a woman younger than 45 with COVID-19, enrolled during active disease. The chain links TRBV6-2 or TRBV6-3 with TRBJ2-7; a stretch of 7 junction bases matches TRBD2. The CDR3 corresponds to CASSYSLAAGGRGEQYF. The nucleotide sequence is TGTGCCAGCAGTTACTCGCTAGCGGCAGGAGGACGGGGCGAGCAGTACTTC.